Included here is one T cell receptor (beta chain) sequence, with context. This clonotype has ten or more counts. This receptor's antigen is unknown. No base qualities exist here, and no much larger clone lies one base off it. The data were obtained in a study of early T cells in non-severe SARS-CoV-2 infection (dated by TCRdb to the early 2020s). With regard to the full study: Because TCR sequencing relied on bulk RNA taken from unsorted whole blood, pairing of alpha and beta chains was not possible.

This was a case-control study nested in a cohort of healthcare workers in London, UK, who had nasopharyngeal swab PCR tests and blood samples taken every week. Healthcare workers were recruited between 23 and 31 March 2020, during the week of the UK lockdown, and were followed weekly for up to roughly 15 weeks. What the research found in general, with its limitations: VDJdb matching was skewed toward anti-spike CD8 responses, so virus-specific expansions were likely underestimated and private and CD4 specificities were missed.

The library was produced with 5' RACE. For sequencing, a NextSeq 500 was employed. To correct for sequencing error and PCR bias, the TCR library protocol tagged individual cDNA molecules with unique molecular identifiers. Both TCR alpha and beta chains were sequenced, and tight co-correlation was observed between alpha and beta sequence abundances in each sample. The original methods were these. V gene, J gene and CDR3 annotation of TCR sequences was performed with Decombinator V4. TCRs were defined as expanded if a significant change between any two time points was detected under a Poisson model with p below 0.0001. TCR abundances were normalised to the total number of TCRs sequenced per sample and were expressed as counts per million. MAIT TCRs were defined by TRAV1-2 paired with TRAJ12, TRAJ20 or TRAJ33, and iNKT TCRs by TRAV10 paired with TRAJ18. VDJdb, accessed 1 November 2021, was searched for CMV, EBV and SARS-CoV-2 annotated TCRs, excluding TCRs annotated for multiple antigens. The public reads were reanalyzed by TCRdb: fastp trimming at Q25, MiXCR alignment, in-frame beta chains only. Each CDR3 protein gets just one entry, which takes the most common genes and DNA from the rows behind it. Clone size and V and J calls follow TCRdb, not the original study. The sample data list 64,000 or so distinct CDR3 sequences, and around 11% of these were observed just once. Less than 3.5% of the sample is taken by the ten largest.

The V end loses 6 bases and the J end loses 2 bases, and a stretch of 20 bases separates them. The CDR3 covers 16 residues, taking in both the cysteine and the phenylalanine. Only CDR3 DNA remains: 48 bases, in frame from the first base. From the germline V gene, CDR1 is MNHEY and CDR2 is SVGEGT. Here the sequenced sample was whole blood, taken at baseline. The receptor's source is an adult who was a healthcare worker with PCR-confirmed SARS-CoV-2 infection or an uninfected control (not recorded which). The chain uses TRBV6-2 or TRBV6-3 and TRBJ2-7; the D gene remains uncertain. The CDR3 protein: CASSYPTSLRPYEQYF. The sequenced DNA is TGTGCCAGCAGCTACCCTACAAGTCTACGTCCCTACGAGCAGTACTTC.